The clone carrying this T cell receptor beta chain was found many times. Its antigen is unidentified. The library targeted TCRbeta and was prepared with unique molecular identifiers. In TCRdb, the PCR reads were re-called with MiXCR into one record per CDR3 protein. The sample holds 200,000 or so distinct CDR3 sequences, approximately 6.8% seen once. The data stem from a study of T-cell reconstitution after alpha-beta-depleted transplantation in children. Whole-study results and caveats: Several hundred graft clones that had expanded were reportedly the source of alpha-beta T cells about two months after transplant. It was surviving recipient T cells and thymic progenitors that gave some patients high TCRbeta diversity at day 60.

This CDR3 region has 15 residues. The V gene lost 3 bases and the J gene lost 2 bases, with 12 bases spanning the gap. The source is a girl under three years old with combined immunodeficiency, due to receive a stem cell transplant. Source: PBMCs, taken before TCRalphabeta/CD19-depleted stem cell transplant. The chain couples TRBV12-3 or TRBV12-4 to TRBJ2-3; no definite D call. CDR3 in amino acids: CASSFGETSTDTQYF. The DNA of the CDR3 is TGTGCCAGCAGTTTTGGTGAGACGTCCACAGATACGCAGTATTTT.